This T cell receptor (beta chain) was recovered during a study of blood T cell repertoires in COVID-19. Profiling relied on immunoSEQ multiplex PCR, and the TCRdb table lists in-frame clones only, not all of them. The repertoire has about 480,000 clones, around 89% of them found once; the top ten carry less than 2%. Participants were aged about 18 to 95 years, lived in under 30 US areas, and enrolled virtually. Participant-reported clinical history was the basis for cohort assignment. Among Cohort 3 donors, those recovered had two negative PCRs, clearance, or symptom resolution. The material sequenced was PBMCs or T cells enriched from blood (not recorded which). The TCR sequence derives from a middle-aged woman who had recovered from COVID-19.

The CDR3 nucleotides are TGTGCCAGCAGACGGACAGGGCGTGGCACCGGGGAGCTGTTTTTT. Protein sequence: CASRRTGRGTGELFF. The V gene is TRBV3-1 (or the pseudogene TRBV3-2), the J gene TRBJ2-2; 8 nucleotides align to TRBD1. The CDR3 loop spans 15 amino acids. CDR1 is LGHDT, CDR2 YNNKEL, per germline (reference sequence). Unmatched junction bases numbered 7, after V lost 6 bases and J lost 4 bases.